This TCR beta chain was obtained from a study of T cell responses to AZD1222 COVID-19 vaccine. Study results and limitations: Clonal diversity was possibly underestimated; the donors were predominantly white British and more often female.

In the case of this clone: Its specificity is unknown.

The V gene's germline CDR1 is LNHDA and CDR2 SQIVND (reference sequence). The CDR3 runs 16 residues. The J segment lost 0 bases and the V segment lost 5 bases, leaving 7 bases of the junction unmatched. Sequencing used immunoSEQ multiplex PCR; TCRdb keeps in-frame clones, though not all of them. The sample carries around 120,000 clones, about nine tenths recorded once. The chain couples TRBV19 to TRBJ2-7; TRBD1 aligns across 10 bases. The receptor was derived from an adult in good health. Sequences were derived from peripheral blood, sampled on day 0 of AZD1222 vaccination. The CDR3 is CASSASGQGYSYEQYF. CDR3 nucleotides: TGTGCCAGTAGTGCCTCGGGACAGGGGTACTCCTACGAGCAGTACTTC.